Below, one T cell receptor beta chain is given with its context. No antigen is known for it. These data are taken from a study of blood T cell dynamics during melanoma immunotherapy. In the study overall: Standard first-line treatment here was pembrolizumab or nivolumab plus ipilimumab in metastatic melanoma. Whole-study findings and limits: At W3, later disease-control patients showed bifurcated PBMC repertoire changes, unlike progressors.

Every bulk PBMC sample received the same 350 ng of DNA. This table comes from immunoSEQ multiplex PCR, and its TCRdb copy is limited to in-frame clones, with some not included. The sample has about 4,200 clones; around nine tenths are singletons. Sample time point: week 3, after first cycle of checkpoint inhibitor. Patients with prior systemic cancer treatment, concomitant immunosuppressants, or other active malignancies were excluded. CDR3 length: 12 amino acids. After removal of 4 bases from V and 11 bases from J, the junction contained 7 bases not matched to a gene. Germline values: CDR1 PRHDT, CDR2 FYEKMQ (reference sequence).

The V and J genes are TRBV13 and TRBJ1-1; 7 positions match TRBD1. This TCR came from a human donor with melanoma. The sample here was blood, taken from a patient treated with checkpoint blockade. The CDR3 nucleotides are TGTGCCAGCAGCTGGCGCGACAGGGACGCTTTCTTT. Protein product: CASSWRDRDAFF.